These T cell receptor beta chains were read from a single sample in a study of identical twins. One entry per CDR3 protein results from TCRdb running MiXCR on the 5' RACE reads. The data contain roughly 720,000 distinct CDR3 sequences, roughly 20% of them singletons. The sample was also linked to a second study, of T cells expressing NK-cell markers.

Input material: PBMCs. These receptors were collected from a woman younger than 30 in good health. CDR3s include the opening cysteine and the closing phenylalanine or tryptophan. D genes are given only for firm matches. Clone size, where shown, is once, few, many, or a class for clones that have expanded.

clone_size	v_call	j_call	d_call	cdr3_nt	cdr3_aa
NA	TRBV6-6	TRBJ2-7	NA	TGTGCCAGCAGGACGGGACACCTGATCGAGCAGTACTTC	CASRTGHLIEQYF
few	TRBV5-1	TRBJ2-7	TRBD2	TGCGCCAGCAGCTTGGATGGGGCTAGCGGGATCCGTCCGCCCTACGAGCAGTACTTC	CASSLDGASGIRPPYEQYF
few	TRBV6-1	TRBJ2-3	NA	TGTGCCAGCAGCGCAGGACACTACACAGATACGCAGTATTTT	CASSAGHYTDTQYF
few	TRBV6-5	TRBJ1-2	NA	TGTGCCAGCAGTTACAATACGGGGAGCTATGGCTACACCTTC	CASSYNTGSYGYTF
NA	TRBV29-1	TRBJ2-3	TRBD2	TGCAGCGTTGACGTCCTAGCGGGGGGGCCAGTAGATACGCAGTATTTT	CSVDVLAGGPVDTQYF
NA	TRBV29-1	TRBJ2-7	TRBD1	TGCAGCGCCCAGGGGGTCGCGCACGAGCAGTACTTC	CSAQGVAHEQYF
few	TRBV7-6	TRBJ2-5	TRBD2	TGTGCCAGCAGCACCCGGACTAGCGGGTCAAGAGAGACCCAGTACTTC	CASSTRTSGSRETQYF
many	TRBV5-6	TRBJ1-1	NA	TGTGCCAGCAGCTTGGTGGGCCGATTGAACACTGAAGCTTTCTTT	CASSLVGRLNTEAFF
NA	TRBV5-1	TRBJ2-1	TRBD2	TGCGCCAGCAGCTTGGGGCTAGCGGGGGGTCCTAGCTCCTACAATGAGCAGTTCTTC	CASSLGLAGGPSSYNEQFF
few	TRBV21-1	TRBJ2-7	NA	TGTGCCAGCAGCGCAATAAAGACGGATAGCCGATACGAGCAGTACTTC	CASSAIKTDSRYEQYF
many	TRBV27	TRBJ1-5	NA	TGTGCCAGCAGTTTCCGGGGAAGCAATCAGCCCCAGCATTTT	CASSFRGSNQPQHF
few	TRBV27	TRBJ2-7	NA	TGTGCCAGCAGTTTGAGGCACGACAACTACGAGCAGTACTTC	CASSLRHDNYEQYF
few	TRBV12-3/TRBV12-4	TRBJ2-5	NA	TGTGCCAGCAGTGCCCTGCTGGAAGGGGCAGGGGAGACCCAGTACTTC	CASSALLEGAGETQYF
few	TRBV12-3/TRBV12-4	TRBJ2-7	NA	TGTGCCAGCAGTTTAGGAACGCGGACCTACGAGCAGTACTTC	CASSLGTRTYEQYF
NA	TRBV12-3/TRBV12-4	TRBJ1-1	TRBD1	TGTACCTGCAGTTTACCCCAGGGGGACAGATTTAACACTGAAGCTTTCTTT	CTCSLPQGDRFNTEAFF
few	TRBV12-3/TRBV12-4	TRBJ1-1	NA	TGTGCCAGCAGTTTAGAACCAACGATGAACACTGAAGCTTTCTTT	CASSLEPTMNTEAFF
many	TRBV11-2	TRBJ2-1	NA	TGTGCCAGCAGCTTATTCCGAAATGAGCAGTTCTTC	CASSLFRNEQFF